The 24 T cell receptor beta chains reported below all come from one sample, sequenced in a study of graft-versus-host responses after intestinal transplantation. These receptors have no identified antigens. Clones were sequenced by immunoSEQ multiplex PCR, and TCRdb holds only the in-frame ones, with some missing. The sample consists of roughly 64,000 clones, 90% of them appearing once. The sample here was unstimulated CD8+ T cells sorted from spleen or lymph node cells, taken before transplant. Source of these receptors: a human donor who was the organ donor for an intestinal transplant.

Written as DNA, the CDR3 is TGTGCCAGCAGCTTCCCTTCGGGTGTAGGGGTGTACTTC. It encodes CASSFPSGVGVYF. The chain links TRBV7-9 to TRBJ2-4; TRBD1 might be the D (5 bases). V dropped 3 bases and J dropped 15 bases, with 18 bases sitting between them. This CDR3 spans 13 amino acids. The V gene's germline CDR1 is SEHNR and CDR2 FQNEAQ (reference sequence). Drawing the rest from reference TRBV7-9 and TRBJ2-4, the complete variable domain is DTGVSQNPRHKITKRGQNVTFRCDPISEHNRLYWYRQTLGQGPEFLTYFQNEAQLEKSRLLSDRFSAERPKGSFSTLEIQRTEQGDSAMYLCASSFPSGVGVYFGAGTRLSVL.

The chain couples TRBV21-1 to TRBJ1-4. TRBV21-1 is marked as a pseudogene. CDR3 length: 16 amino acids. CDR3 residues: CASSNPWGVTNEKLFF. For the CDR3, the DNA is TGTGCCAGCAGCAATCCCTGGGGGGTGACTAATGAAAAACTGTTTTTT.

This clone has just one count. The rearrangement uses TRBV7-2 and TRBJ1-1, with D perhaps matching TRBD1 (5 bases). The germline V gene has CDR1 SGHTA and CDR2 FQGNSA. V lost 5 bases and J lost 6, with 19 bases in between. The CDR3 has 15 amino acids. The CDR3 protein is CASSPRWGGSPEAFF. Written as DNA, the CDR3 is TGTGCCAGCAGCCCCCGGTGGGGGGGGTCCCCTGAAGCTTTCTTT.

The genes are TRBV19 and TRBJ2-5, with a possible D match to TRBD1 (6 bases). The CDR3 loop spans 15 amino acids. Germline CDR1 LNHDA, CDR2 SQIVND (reference sequence). Trimming removed 2 bases from V and 3 bases from J, with 13 bases in between. For the CDR3, the DNA is TGTGCCAGTAGTATATCGAGGACAGCAGAAGAGACCCAGTACTTC. Translation gives CASSISRTAEETQYF.

This chain links TRBV18 with TRBJ2-1, with D perhaps TRBD2 (5 bases). The CDR3 runs to 14 residues. V gave up 4 bases and J gave up 2 bases, with 9 bases separating them. CDR1 is KGHSH, CDR2 LQKENI, per germline. The DNA for the CDR3 is TGTGCCAGCTCACTGACCGGGACCTACAATGAGCAGTTCTTC. Protein product: CASSLTGTYNEQFF.

V gene TRBV6-5 combines with J gene TRBJ2-2; 7 positions match TRBD2. Unmatched junction bases numbered 3, after V lost 4 bases and J lost 1 base. Germline values: CDR1 MNHEY, CDR2 SVGAGI. The CDR3 sequence is 15 residues long. CDR3 loop: CASSSGGGNTGELFF. The CDR3 DNA reads as TGTGCCAGCAGTTCGGGGGGTGGGAACACCGGGGAGCTGTTTTTT.

In regard to this clone: One end of the junction is discordant with germline, which a read error may explain. This chain joins TRBV2 and TRBJ2-5; the D gene is possibly TRBD1 (6 bases). This CDR3 comprises 14 residues. Per germline, CDR1 SNHLY and CDR2 FYNNEI. The CDR3 DNA reads as TGTGCCAGCAGAGAAGGACAGTTACAAGAGACCCAGTACTTC. Amino acids: CASREGQLQETQYF.

This chain joins TRBV5-4 and TRBJ1-3; no reliable D call. Germline V gene sequence: CDR1 SGHNT, CDR2 YYREEE (reference sequence). V lost 0 bases, J lost 0 bases, and 4 bases lay in between. The CDR3 covers 14 residues. The chain's CDR3 is CASSLAVSGNTIYF. The CDR3 nucleotides read TGTGCCAGCAGCTTGGCCGTCTCTGGAAACACCATATATTTT.

The count of this clone is one. This chain connects TRBV28 to TRBJ1-5; 7 bases are shared with TRBD1. V trimming: 5 bases; J trimming: 7 bases; junction bases outside the gene matches: 11. CDR1 is MDHEN and CDR2 is SYDVKM in the germline V gene. This CDR3 contains 15 residues. The chain's CDR3 is CASSPINRGTQPQHF. DNA of the CDR3: TGTGCCAGCAGTCCGATTAACAGGGGCACGCAGCCCCAGCATTTT. The whole variable domain, filled in from reference TRBV28 and TRBJ1-5, reads DVKVTQSSRYLVKRTGEKVFLECVQDMDHENMFWYRQDPGLGLRLIYFSYDVKMKEKGDIPEGYSVSREKKERFSLILESASTNQTSMYLCASSPINRGTQPQHFGDGTRLSIL.

In its sample, this clone was seen once. This chain connects TRBV7-2 to TRBJ2-5; D not resolved. With 3 bases removed from V and 7 bases from J, the gap between germline ends came to 6 bases. The CDR3 has 11 residues. Germline V gene data show CDR1 as SGHTA and CDR2 as FQGNSA. Here the CDR3 DNA reads TGTGCCAGCAGCTTCGGTGGGACCCAGTACTTC. Translating it yields CASSFGGTQYF.

The chain combines TRBV19 with TRBJ1-5; maybe TRBD1 (6 bases). Trimming took 5 bases from V and 0 from J, leaving 14 bases between them. Germline CDR1 reads LNHDA; CDR2 reads SQIVND (reference sequence). The CDR3 length is 16 residues. CDR3 sequence reads: CASSFSTGHSNQPQHF. CDR3 DNA sequence: TGTGCCAGTAGTTTCTCGACAGGCCATAGCAATCAGCCCCAGCATTTT.

The rearrangement joins TRBV4-1 to TRBJ2-1; D is possibly TRBD2 (5 bases). Germline assignment: CDR1 MGHRA and CDR2 YSYEKL. The CDR3 consists of 14 residues. Trimming took 0 bases from V and 10 from J, leaving 13 bases between them. The CDR3 here is CASSQEEASLEQFF. CDR3 nucleotide sequence: TGCGCCAGCAGCCAAGAGGAGGCGTCCTTGGAGCAGTTCTTC.

The chain links TRBV11-2 to TRBJ2-7, with TRBD2 matching 9 bases. The CDR3 covers 15 residues. Germline lookup yields CDR1 SGHAT and CDR2 FQNNGV. V was pared by 1 base and J by 2 bases, with 3 bases of the junction left unmatched. The CDR3 region has the DNA TGTGCCAGCAGCTTAGTAGCGGGAGCTGCCTACGAGCAGTACTTC. Its protein is CASSLVAGAAYEQYF.

The rearrangement uses TRBV18 and TRBJ2-2; unclear D gene. The CDR3 extends over 13 amino acids. The germline gives CDR1 KGHSH, CDR2 LQKENI. Trimming shortened V by 2 bases and J by 3 bases, and 4 bases separated the two germline ends. As DNA, the CDR3 is TGTGCCAGCTCACCAACAGACACCGGGGAGCTGTTTTTT. This translates into CASSPTDTGELFF.

About this clone itself: Other DNA sequences of this sample code for an identical CDR3. The rearrangement joins TRBV29-1 to TRBJ2-7, with a weak D call TRBD1 (6 bases). CDR1 SQVTM and CDR2 ANQGSEA come from the germline V gene. V lost 6 bases to trimming and J lost 9 bases, with 27 bases between them. The CDR3 totals 15 residues. The CDR3 spells CSVPAEDSEISGQYF. CDR3 nucleotides: TGCAGCGTCCCTGCCGAGGACAGTGAAATCTCAGGGCAGTACTTC.

J is TRBJ2-3 and V is TRBV9; weak D call: TRBD1 (5 bases). Germline V lookup: CDR1 SGDLS, CDR2 YYNGEE. The V end was cut by 3 bases, the J end by 7 bases, with 9 bases between. This CDR3 is built from 12 residues. The CDR3 sequence: CASSGLGHTQYF. CDR3 coding DNA: TGTGCCAGCAGCGGACTGGGGCATACGCAGTATTTT.

The chain links TRBV9 to TRBJ2-3; 8 positions agree with TRBD2. CDR3 length: 17 amino acids. Trimming removed 0 bases from V and 0 bases from J; junction bases left unmatched: 6. Germline V gives CDR1 SGDLS, CDR2 YYNGEE. CDR3 sequence: CASSVDASGYSTDTQYF. CDR3 sequence (DNA): TGTGCCAGCAGCGTAGATGCTAGCGGGTATAGCACAGATACGCAGTATTTT. Complete variable domain (other parts from reference TRBV9 and TRBJ2-3): DSGVTQTPKHLITATGQRVTLRCSPRSGDLSVYWYQQSLDQGLQFLIQYYNGEERAKGNILERFSAQQFPDLHSELNLSSLELGDSALYFCASSVDASGYSTDTQYFGPGTRLTVL.

Of note for this clone: Different DNA sequences within this sample yield the same CDR3. The chain carries TRBV27 and TRBJ1-5; D unclear. V was shortened by 3 bases and J by 0 bases, with 9 bases between the two germline ends. CDR1 MNHEY and CDR2 SMNVEV come from the germline V gene (reference sequence). This CDR3 contains 15 residues. The CDR3 nucleotides are TGTGCCAGCAGTTTGTATCAGAATAGCAATCAGCCCCAGCATTTT. This sequence encodes CASSLYQNSNQPQHF.

The chain is built from TRBV5-4 and TRBJ1-1, with D perhaps matching TRBD1 (5 bases). Germline lookup yields CDR1 SGHNT and CDR2 YYREEE (reference sequence). V lost 2 bases and J 6 bases, leaving 14 bases between the germline ends. This CDR3 is built from 14 residues. This chain's CDR3 is CASSFQIGVSEAFF. The CDR3 region has the DNA TGTGCCAGCAGCTTCCAGATAGGGGTCTCTGAAGCTTTCTTT.

This clone has a single count. This chain uses TRBV6-5 with TRBJ2-3; 11 bases are shared with TRBD2. Trimming at V came to 5 bases and at J to 2 bases, leaving 3 bases not matched to a gene. This CDR3 has 15 amino acids. Germline-derived CDR1 and CDR2 are MNHEY and SVGAGI. This CDR3 is CASSATSGITDTQYF. For the CDR3, the DNA is TGTGCCAGCAGTGCGACTAGCGGGATCACAGATACGCAGTATTTT.

The rearrangement links TRBV7-9 to TRBJ1-1, with a weak D call TRBD1 (6 bases). Germline CDR1 is SEHNR and CDR2 is FQNEAQ (reference sequence). CDR3 length: 13 residues. The V end lost 8 bases, the J end lost 6 bases, and 16 bases lay between the germline ends. The chain's CDR3 is CASSGGGLPEAFF. CDR3 DNA sequence: TGTGCCAGCTCCGGCGGGGGCCTCCCTGAAGCTTTCTTT.

This sequence joins TRBV5-1 and TRBJ2-7; 11 nucleotides line up with TRBD2. The V segment lost 4 bases and the J segment 4 bases; nucleotides outside the gene matches: 4. Germline V lookup: CDR1 SGHRS, CDR2 YFSETQ. This CDR3 has 14 residues. CDR3 sequence: CASSTWTSGYEQYF. The CDR3 DNA reads TGCGCCAGCAGCACCTGGACTAGCGGGTACGAGCAGTACTTC.

The chain combines TRBV2 with TRBJ2-7; 8 nucleotides match TRBD1. With 1 base clipped from V and 4 bases from J, the junction kept 9 bases outside the gene matches. Germline lookup yields CDR1 SNHLY and CDR2 FYNNEI. The CDR3 runs 16 residues. The CDR3 nucleotides read TGTGCCAGCAGTGAAGGGAGACAGGGGAAGGGGTACGAGCAGTACTTC. Translating it yields CASSEGRQGKGYEQYF.

The chain has TRBV12-1 and TRBJ2-5; the DNA was not used to check the table's D call, TRBD1. TRBV12-1 is marked as a pseudogene. The CDR3 is 18 amino acids. The CDR3 coding sequence is TGTGCCAGCAGCTTCGAGGACAGGGGAGGGTGTCGGCAAGAGACCCAGTACTTC. Amino acids: CASSFEDRGGCRQETQYF.